This is a list of T cell receptor beta chains from one sample in a study of early T cells in non-severe SARS-CoV-2 infection. TCRdb itself ran the 5' RACE reads through MiXCR, one entry per CDR3 protein. The sample lists 25,000 to 35,000 distinct CDR3 sequences, 5% to 6.5% occurring once. The source material was whole blood, sampled at baseline. These receptors came from an adult who was a healthcare worker with PCR-confirmed SARS-CoV-2 infection or an uninfected control (not recorded which). CDR3s include the opening cysteine and the closing phenylalanine or tryptophan. A D gene is named only where the DNA matches it firmly. Size tells how often a clone was seen (once, few, many) or the class of an expanded clone, and some rows leave it out.

CDR3aa,CDR3nt,j_gene,v_gene,d_gene,abundance
CASSYLSGSVYEQYF,TGTGCCAGCAGCTATCTTAGCGGGAGTGTCTACGAGCAGTACTTC,TRBJ2-7,TRBV11-2,TRBD2,many
CASSSEKTGLQPQHF,TGTGCCAGCAGCTCTGAGAAAACAGGGCTTCAGCCCCAGCATTTT,TRBJ1-5,TRBV7-9,.,.
CASTRDRSAYGYTF,TGTGCCAGCACAAGGGACAGATCTGCCTATGGCTACACCTTC,TRBJ1-2,TRBV7-9,TRBD1,few
CASSFGRGRHTGELFF,TGTGCCAGCAGTTTTGGGCGGGGGCGTCACACCGGGGAGCTGTTTTTT,TRBJ2-2,TRBV28,.,many
CASGTSGVTEAFF,TGTGCTAGTGGGACCTCAGGGGTTACTGAAGCTTTCTTT,TRBJ1-1,TRBV12-5,.,many
CASSPTGGLSYEQYF,TGTGCCAGCAGTCCGACCGGGGGGCTCTCCTACGAGCAGTACTTC,TRBJ2-7,TRBV6-6,.,.
CASSSTGSYEQYF,TGTGCCAGCAGTTCTACAGGGTCCTACGAGCAGTACTTC,TRBJ2-7,TRBV6-2/TRBV6-3,.,.
CASSWRELAGRSHEQYF,TGTGCCAGCAGTTGGCGGGAACTAGCGGGAAGATCCCACGAGCAGTACTTC,TRBJ2-7,TRBV12-3/TRBV12-4,TRBD2,many
CASSMGRETQYF,TGTGCCAGTAGTATGGGTCGGGAGACCCAGTACTTC,TRBJ2-5,TRBV19,.,many
CSARPLTSGGSYNEQFF,TGCAGTGCTAGACCCCTAACTAGCGGAGGTTCCTACAATGAGCAGTTCTTC,TRBJ2-1,TRBV20-1,TRBD2,many
CASSLGGRVIDTQYF,TGCGCCAGCAGCTTGGGGGGAAGAGTCATAGATACGCAGTATTTT,TRBJ2-3,TRBV5-1,.,few
CAWGQGGSGANVLTF,TGTGCCTGGGGACAGGGAGGCTCTGGGGCCAACGTCCTGACTTTC,TRBJ2-6,TRBV30,TRBD1,few
CASSEHSSGTKQFF,TGTGCCAGCAGTGAACACTCTAGCGGGACTAAGCAGTTCTTC,TRBJ2-1,TRBV6-1,TRBD2,.
CASSRQATNTEAFF,TGTGCCAGCTCACGACAGGCCACGAACACTGAAGCTTTCTTT,TRBJ1-1,TRBV18,.,many
CASSSQGYPNQPQHF,TGTGCCAGCAGTTCCCAGGGCTATCCTAATCAGCCCCAGCATTTT,TRBJ1-5,TRBV12-3/TRBV12-4,.,many
CASSVTSGPYNEQFF,TGTGCCAGCAGCGTTACTAGCGGGCCGTACAATGAGCAGTTCTTC,TRBJ2-1,TRBV7-2,TRBD2,many
CASSFPSQGTGELFF,TGTGCCAGCAGCTTCCCCTCACAGGGGACCGGGGAGCTGTTTTTT,TRBJ2-2,TRBV5-4,TRBD1,.
CSAAKYQETQYF,TGCAGTGCTGCGAAGTACCAAGAGACCCAGTACTTC,TRBJ2-5,TRBV20-1,.,many
CASSRQQETQYF,TGTGCCAGCAGCCGACAGCAAGAGACCCAGTACTTC,TRBJ2-5,TRBV12-3/TRBV12-4,.,medium-sized